Presented here are 14 T cell receptor beta chains from one specimen sequenced in a study of blood T cell repertoires in COVID-19. Method: immunoSEQ multiplex PCR; TCRdb's copy keeps in-frame clones and lacks some. The sample lists 200,000 to 300,000 clones; 70% to 90% were seen once. The sequenced sample consisted of peripheral blood. These receptors came from a woman aged 25-40 years with COVID-19, enrolled during active disease.

The chain combines TRBV20-1 with TRBJ1-1, with 7 bases that match TRBD1. Per germline, CDR1 DFQATT and CDR2 SNEGSKA (reference sequence). Unmatched junction bases numbered 5, after V lost 6 bases and J lost 10 bases. CDR3 length: 10 residues. In DNA form, the CDR3 reads TGCAGTGCCGGGACAGATGGAGCTTTCTTT. As protein: CSAGTDGAFF.

V is TRBV6-5 and J is TRBJ1-5; 10 nucleotides agree with TRBD1. CDR3 length: 14 amino acids. The ends lost 5 bases at V and 6 bases at J; junction bases unmatched: 4. Germline V gene lookup returns CDR1 MNHEY and CDR2 SVGAGI. The CDR3 nucleotides read TGTGCCAGCAGTCAGACAGGGGGCGGTCAGCCCCAGCATTTT. Translating it yields CASSQTGGGQPQHF.

This clone occurred once. The chain recombines TRBV10-3 with TRBJ2-2; D unresolved. This CDR3 has 13 residues. V lost 1 base and J 5 bases, leaving 5 bases between the germline ends. Germline values: CDR1 ENHRY, CDR2 SYGVKD. The CDR3 bases are TGTGCCATCAGTGAGTTACATACCGGGGAGCTGTTTTTT. Its translation is CAISELHTGELFF.

The V and J genes are TRBV19 and TRBJ1-2; 9 bases match TRBD1. Trimming cost V 5 bases and J 8 bases; bases outside gene matches: 18. Germline CDR1 is LNHDA and CDR2 is SQIVND (reference sequence). This CDR3 is 17 amino acids long. CDR3 loop: CASSPRLSSGTGKGYTF. DNA for the CDR3: TGTGCCAGTAGTCCCCGTCTTTCCTCCGGGACAGGGAAGGGCTACACCTTC. The full variable domain, in which reference TRBV19 and TRBJ1-2 provide the parts outside the CDR3, is DGGITQSPKYLFRKEGQNVTLSCEQNLNHDAMYWYRQDPGQGLRLIYYSQIVNDFQKGDIAEGYSVSREKKESFPLTVTSAQKNPTAFYLCASSPRLSSGTGKGYTFGSGTRLTVV.

The CDR3 sequence is CASSFDRGADGYTF. The CDR3 DNA is TGTGCCAGCAGCTTTGACAGGGGGGCGGATGGCTACACCTTC. This sequence joins TRBV5-4 and TRBJ1-2; 9 bases are a match to TRBD1. V gave up 2 bases and J gave up 6 bases; unmatched junction bases: 5. This CDR3 has 14 residues. The germline gives CDR1 SGHNT, CDR2 YYREEE (reference sequence). Complete variable domain (other parts from reference TRBV5-4 and TRBJ1-2): ETGVTQSPTHLIKTRGQQVTLRCSSQSGHNTVSWYQQALGQGPQFIFQYYREEENGRGNFPPRFSGLQFPNYSSELNVNALELDDSALYLCASSFDRGADGYTFGSGTRLTVV.

The rearrangement links TRBV7-9 to TRBJ2-7; 8 bases are shared with TRBD1. V was pared by 5 bases and J by 0 bases, with 9 bases of the junction left unmatched. The CDR3 extends over 16 amino acids. In germline, CDR1 is SEHNR, CDR2 FQNEAQ (reference sequence). CDR3 bases: TGTGCCAGCAGCACAGGGGGGAGGATGAGCTCCTACGAGCAGTACTTC. Encoded protein: CASSTGGRMSSYEQYF.

The genes are TRBV10-3 and TRBJ2-5; 7 bases map to TRBD2. The germline V gene has CDR1 ENHRY and CDR2 SYGVKD. This CDR3 region has 15 residues. Trimming took 0 bases from V and 4 from J; bases not matched to a gene: 5. The CDR3 nucleotides are TGTGCCATCAGTGAGTCTGGAAGCGGGGTAGAGACCCAGTACTTC. Its protein product is CAISESGSGVETQYF.

The chain combines TRBV4-1 with TRBJ2-7; TRBD1 might be the D (5 bases). Germline loops: CDR1 MGHRA, CDR2 YSYEKL. The CDR3 extends over 14 amino acids. Trimming took 0 bases from V and 2 from J, leaving 8 bases between them. This CDR3 is CASSQETATYEQYF. DNA for the CDR3: TGCGCCAGCAGCCAAGAGACAGCTACCTACGAGCAGTACTTC.

V usage is TRBV29-1 and J usage is TRBJ1-1; no clear D gene. The CDR3 has 14 amino acids. Germline CDR1 is SQVTM and CDR2 is ANQGSEA. The V end was cut by 7 bases, the J end by 1 base, with 16 bases between. Here the CDR3 DNA reads TGCAGCGCTAGTAGCGGGGTCGGGAACACTGAAGCTTTCTTT. Translation: CSASSGVGNTEAFF.

This chain links TRBV4-2 with TRBJ2-7; 9 bases line up with TRBD1. Germline V lookup: CDR1 LGHNA, CDR2 YNFKEQ. V shed 0 bases and J 1 base; nucleotides not matched to a gene: 16. The CDR3 runs 20 residues. This CDR3 reads CASSQEGTGNKVDGSYEQYF. The DNA for the CDR3 is TGTGCCAGCAGCCAAGAAGGGACAGGGAATAAAGTGGATGGATCCTACGAGCAGTACTTC.

This chain joins TRBV19 and TRBJ1-4; 7 bases match TRBD1. The CDR3 consists of 14 residues. Germline values: CDR1 LNHDA, CDR2 SQIVND (reference sequence). The V and J ends lost 3 bases and 8 bases, in that order; junction bases with no gene match: 6. For the CDR3, the DNA is TGTGCCAGTAGTATCTTGGAAGGGGGCGAAAAACTGTTTTTT. Its translation is CASSILEGGEKLFF.

V gene TRBV10-2 combines with J gene TRBJ2-2; D is ambiguous. Germline-derived CDR1 and CDR2 are WSHSY and SAAADI. CDR3 length: 14 residues. The V and J ends lost 5 bases and 0 bases respectively, with 7 bases between them. The CDR3 bases are TGCGCCAGCAGTAGAGCTTCGAACACCGGGGAGCTGTTTTTT. Amino acid sequence: CASSRASNTGELFF.

The CDR3, as DNA: TGTGCCAGCAGTTGGGAGGAGTATGGCTACACCTTC. This gives the protein CASSWEEYGYTF. The chain is built from TRBV6-2 or TRBV6-3 and TRBJ1-2; D gene ambiguous. Trimming cost V 4 bases and J 5 bases, with 8 bases left between them. Germline V gene sequence: CDR1 MNHEY, CDR2 SVGEGT. The length of the CDR3 is 12 residues.

The J gene is TRBJ1-2, the V gene TRBV19; 8 positions match TRBD1. The V and J ends lost 3 bases and 8 bases, in that order; junction bases with no gene match: 14. The CDR3 has 16 amino acids. Germline CDR1 and CDR2: LNHDA and SQIVND (reference sequence). DNA for the CDR3: TGTGCCAGTAGTATGTCGGACAGGGTGATTTATCAGGGCTACACCTTC. Its translation is CASSMSDRVIYQGYTF.